Listed below are T cell receptor beta chains from one sample, sequenced in a study of blood T cell repertoires in COVID-19. Profiling relied on immunoSEQ multiplex PCR, and the TCRdb table lists in-frame clones only, not all of them. The data hold approximately 250,000 clones, with approximately 88% observed a single time. Sequenced sample: PBMCs or T cells enriched from blood (not recorded which). The origin of the receptors is a woman aged 40 to 50 with acute COVID-19. Both conserved end residues are part of each CDR3. The D gene is left open where the match is weak. Size is stated for part of the rows, as once, few or many counts, or as a class when the clone is expanded.

TRBJ2-5,-,TRBV10-2,-,CASSESGGRPGETQYF,TGCGCCAGCAGTGAGTCGGGGGGGCGACCGGGGGAGACCCAGTACTTC
TRBJ2-3,-,TRBV28,TRBD2,CASSLWTSGTDTQYF,TGTGCCAGCAGCCTTTGGACTAGCGGCACAGATACGCAGTATTTT
TRBJ1-2,-,TRBV9,-,CASSEGEGGYGYTF,TGTGCCAGCAGTGAGGGGGAAGGAGGCTATGGCTACACCTTC
TRBJ1-2,-,TRBV7-2,TRBD1,CASSPLGQGSSF,TGTGCCAGCAGCCCTTTAGGACAGGGATCGTCCTTC
TRBJ2-3,-,TRBV3-1/TRBV3-2,TRBD2,CASSRKAGDTQYF,TGTGCCAGCAGCCGGAAAGCGGGGGATACGCAGTATTTT
TRBJ1-5,few,TRBV5-6,-,CASSLVGVNQPQHF,TGTGCCAGCAGCTTGGTCGGAGTTAATCAGCCCCAGCATTTT
TRBJ2-2,-,TRBV7-9,TRBD1,CASSPSTGGDNTGELFF,TGTGCCAGCAGCCCTAGTACAGGGGGAGATAACACCGGGGAGCTGTTTTTT
TRBJ1-3,-,TRBV4-3,-,CASSQDLSPGNTIYF,TGCGCCAGCAGCCAAGATCTAAGTCCTGGAAACACCATATATTTT
TRBJ2-3,-,TRBV19,-,CASSIPVGGLTDTQYF,TGTGCCAGTAGTATCCCCGTTGGGGGACTCACAGATACGCAGTATTTT
TRBJ2-4,-,TRBV14,TRBD2,CASSQGGLAGFPQAKNIQYF,TGTGCCAGCAGCCAAGGGGGACTAGCGGGCTTCCCCCAAGCCAAAAACATTCAGTACTTC
TRBJ2-5,-,TRBV24-1,-,CATSDSSPGEETQYF,TGTGCCACCAGTGATTCCTCCCCGGGAGAAGAGACCCAGTACTTC
TRBJ1-2,-,TRBV20-1,-,CSASSQNYGYTF,TGCAGTGCTAGTTCACAGAACTATGGCTACACCTTC
TRBJ1-1,-,TRBV5-1,TRBD1,CASSPNPGTGSTEAFF,TGCGCCAGCAGCCCAAATCCCGGGACAGGGAGCACTGAAGCTTTCTTT
TRBJ2-7,-,TRBV5-5,-,CASSPRGQMTSYEQYF,TGTGCCAGCAGCCCGCGAGGACAGATGACCTCCTACGAGCAGTACTTC
TRBJ2-2,once,TRBV19,TRBD2,CASSIPSGGPNTGELFF,TGTGCCAGTAGTATCCCCAGCGGGGGGCCCAACACCGGGGAGCTGTTTTTT
TRBJ2-3,-,TRBV7-8,TRBD2,CASSLGSGGTIDTQYF,TGTGCCAGCAGCTTGGGTAGCGGGGGCACGATAGATACGCAGTATTTT
TRBJ1-1,-,TRBV5-8,TRBD1,CASSARDRGRTEAFF,TGTGCCAGCAGCGCCCGGGACAGGGGGCGTACTGAAGCTTTCTTT
TRBJ2-7,-,TRBV19,-,CASSARQPPYEQYF,TGTGCCAGTAGTGCTAGACAGCCCCCCTACGAGCAGTACTTC
TRBJ2-2,-,TRBV19,-,CASSIAGELGELFF,TGTGCCAGTAGTATAGCGGGAGAACTCGGGGAGCTGTTTTTT
TRBJ1-4,-,TRBV19,-,CASSVSVGASEKLFF,TGTGCCAGTAGTGTCTCAGTAGGGGCGAGTGAAAAACTGTTTTTT
TRBJ1-2,-,TRBV5-1,-,CASSPYEGGYGYTF,TGCGCCAGCAGCCCCTATGAGGGTGGCTATGGCTACACCTTC
TRBJ2-1,-,TRBV4-3,-,CASSQDSSYNEQFF,TGCGCCAGCAGCCAAGACAGCTCCTACAATGAGCAGTTCTTC
TRBJ2-2,-,TRBV7-2,TRBD2,CASSAWTSGGAHTGELFF,TGTGCCAGCAGCGCCTGGACTAGCGGGGGGGCCCACACCGGGGAGCTGTTTTTT
TRBJ1-4,-,TRBV6-1,TRBD1,CASSEGKGRGAGSEKLFF,TGTGCCAGCAGTGAAGGAAAGGGCAGGGGGGCCGGGAGTGAAAAACTGTTTTTT
TRBJ1-1,-,TRBV30,-,CACPSRSSTEAFF,TGTGCCTGTCCCTCTCGTTCGAGCACTGAAGCTTTCTTT
TRBJ2-7,-,TRBV5-6,TRBD2,CASSTVASGAYEQYF,TGTGCCAGCAGCACCGTTGCTAGCGGGGCTTACGAGCAGTACTTC
TRBJ1-2,-,TRBV5-1,TRBD1,CASSLEGQGSRGYTF,TGCGCCAGCAGCTTGGAGGGACAGGGAAGTCGTGGCTACACCTTC
TRBJ1-2,-,TRBV7-8,-,CASSLSRESYTF,TGTGCCAGCAGCTTATCTCGGGAAAGCTACACCTTC